This paragraph covers one T cell receptor beta chain sequence. This specimen comes from a study of blood T cell repertoires in COVID-19. The table came from immunoSEQ multiplex PCR; TCRdb's copy has only in-frame clones and leaves some out. The sample lists fewer than 350,000 clones, 70% to 90% occurring once. V was clipped by 3 bases and J by 5 bases; unmatched bases: 6. The CDR3 has 16 residues. CDR1 SGHAT and CDR2 FQNNGV come from the germline V gene. The sequenced material came from peripheral blood. This TCR came from a woman in her twenties or thirties with COVID-19, enrolled during active disease. The rearrangement joins TRBV11-2 to TRBJ2-5, with 13 bases identical to TRBD2. CDR3 DNA: TGTGCCAGCAGCTTCCGACTAGCGGGGGGTTATGAGACCCAGTACTTC. Amino acids: CASSFRLAGGYETQYF.